This TCR beta chain emerged from a study of T-cell memory formation after mild COVID-19. In the study overall: TCR clusters were mostly donor specific.

Germline assignment: CDR1 SGHDN and CDR2 FVKESK. Trimming pared 3 bases from V and 2 bases from J, leaving 16 bases between. The CDR3 extends over 16 amino acids. TCRdb passed the 5' RACE reads through MiXCR, listing each CDR3 protein once. The sample yields 310,000 or so distinct CDR3 sequences, about a sixth seen once. V and J are TRBV14 and TRBJ1-1, with D uncertain. The source is a man younger than 35 who had mild COVID-19 (a few samples of this study predate the infection). Cell type and time point are not known. The sample taken for sequencing was PBMCs or a T cell subset sorted from them (not recorded which). Written as DNA, the CDR3 is TGTGCCAGCAGCCAGATGGACGGCCCGGCAAACACTGAAGCTTTCTTT. Translating gives CASSQMDGPANTEAFF.